The next 30 T cell receptor beta chains were all read from a single sample in a study of patients and donors after allogeneic stem cell transplantation. One entry per CDR3 protein results from TCRdb running MiXCR on the RT-PCR reads. This sample has 200,000 to 250,000 distinct CDR3 sequences, with 13% to 15% found just once. The specimen was blood, either unsorted or a sorted T cell fraction (not recorded which). The source of these receptors is a human donor who was either an allogeneic HSCT recipient or a stem cell or donor lymphocyte infusion donor (not recorded which). It is not recorded whose cells these are; they may come from a transplant donor.

The V call is TRBV27, the J call TRBJ2-5, with no clear D. The CDR3 loop spans 15 amino acids. From germline, CDR1 is MNHEY and CDR2 SMNVEV (reference sequence). V lost 2 bases and J lost 2, with 12 bases in between. The CDR3 sequence is CASSLRWPEQETQYF. In nucleotides, the CDR3 is TGTGCCAGCAGTTTAAGGTGGCCAGAGCAAGAGACCCAGTACTTC.

This clonotype was seen only a few times. The chain has TRBV5-6 and TRBJ2-7, with 7 bases matching TRBD1. With V trimmed by 4 bases and J by 3 bases, 7 bases remained unmatched. The CDR3 sequence is 14 residues long. Germline CDR1 reads SGHDT; CDR2 reads YYEEEE. The chain's CDR3 is CASSHGQVGYEQYF. The CDR3 bases are TGTGCCAGCAGCCATGGACAGGTTGGCTACGAGCAGTACTTC.

This clonotype turned up a few times. The chain employs TRBV5-1 and TRBJ2-3; 10 nucleotides match TRBD2. CDR1 and CDR2 (germline): SGHRS, YFSETQ. Losses at the gene ends were 3 bases for V and 2 bases for J; bases not matched to a gene: 9. The length of the CDR3 is 17 residues. The chain's CDR3 is CASSWGWTSGSTDTQYF. The CDR3 region has the DNA TGCGCCAGCAGCTGGGGGTGGACTAGCGGCTCCACAGATACGCAGTATTTT.

The chain uses TRBV4-2 and TRBJ2-7; TRBD2 is a possible D gene (5 bases). V gave up 0 bases and J gave up 2 bases, with 11 bases separating them. CDR3 length: 15 amino acids. Germline lookup yields CDR1 LGHNA and CDR2 YNFKEQ. CDR3 region: CASSQDRAGTYEQYF. The CDR3 nucleotides are TGTGCCAGCAGCCAAGATCGCGCGGGCACCTACGAGCAGTACTTC.

This clonotype was seen repeatedly, ten times or more. The rearrangement joins TRBV18 to TRBJ2-2; TRBD1 matches at 7 bases. Germline V gene sequence: CDR1 KGHSH, CDR2 LQKENI. V was clipped by 1 base and J by 0 bases; unmatched bases: 2. The CDR3 consists of 16 residues. DNA of the CDR3: TGTGCCAGCTCACCACAGGGACAGTCGAACACCGGGGAGCTGTTTTTT. Its protein product is CASSPQGQSNTGELFF.

This rearrangement joins TRBV11-2 to TRBJ2-3, with 7 bases matching TRBD2. CDR1 SGHAT and CDR2 FQNNGV come from the germline V gene. J gave up 1 base and V 3 bases, and 19 bases lay outside the gene matches. The CDR3 consists of 20 residues. In DNA form, the CDR3 reads TGTGCCAGCAGCTTCGGTGGGAGAGGACTAGTAGCCTTCGGCACAGATACGCAGTATTTT. Its protein is CASSFGGRGLVAFGTDTQYF.

The chain joins TRBV4-1 to TRBJ1-2; 9 bases line up with TRBD1. This CDR3 has 16 amino acids. The germline CDR1 and CDR2 sequences are MGHRA and YSYEKL. J was trimmed by 0 bases and V by 5 bases; bases with no gene match: 7. CDR3 sequence: CASSTQGAQANYGYTF. CDR3 coding DNA: TGCGCCAGCAGCACACAGGGGGCCCAAGCTAACTATGGCTACACCTTC.

This clonotype was detected ten times or more. The chain is built from TRBV4-1 and TRBJ2-1; 7 nucleotides align to TRBD1. The CDR3 extends over 15 amino acids. V lost 5 bases to trimming and J lost 5 bases; unmatched junction nucleotides: 9. Germline CDR1 and CDR2: MGHRA and YSYEKL. The CDR3 sequence: CASSTTGTENNEQFF. The CDR3 DNA reads as TGCGCCAGCAGCACAACCGGGACAGAGAACAATGAGCAGTTCTTC.

This clonotype turned up a few times. The chain has TRBV16 and TRBJ2-3; D might be TRBD1 or TRBD2, each matching 6 bases. Germline CDR1 KGHSY, CDR2 FQNENV. This CDR3 spans 15 amino acids. Deletions cut 4 bases from V and 7 bases from J, with 18 bases between. The CDR3 nucleotides read TGTGCCAGCAGCCTCTCGGGCGGGGACACCAATACGCAGTATTTT. This codes for CASSLSGGDTNTQYF.

This clonotype was seen many times. This chain connects TRBV4-1 to TRBJ1-2; possibly TRBD1 for D (5 bases). V lost 1 base and J lost 1, with 16 bases in between. In germline, CDR1 is MGHRA, CDR2 YSYEKL. The CDR3 loop spans 17 amino acids. The CDR3 reads CASSQGQGNLGNYGYTF. CDR3 nucleotide sequence: TGCGCCAGCAGCCAAGGGCAGGGAAATCTCGGTAACTATGGCTACACCTTC.

The chain joins TRBV20-1 to TRBJ1-3; maybe TRBD1 (6 bases). This CDR3 is 15 amino acids long. The germline V gene encodes CDR1 DFQATT and CDR2 SNEGSKA (reference sequence). Trimming stripped 0 bases from V and 4 bases from J, with 13 bases between. Here the CDR3 DNA reads TGCAGTGCTAGAGATCCGCAGGGGTGGGGAAACACCATATATTTT. Protein product: CSARDPQGWGNTIYF.

V is TRBV20-1 and J is TRBJ2-7; D unclear. The CDR3 contains 12 residues. The germline V gene has CDR1 DFQATT and CDR2 SNEGSKA (reference sequence). Trimming took 0 bases from V and 9 from J, leaving 12 bases between them. The CDR3 DNA sequence: TGCAGTGCTAGAGAGAGTGGCTTTGGGCAGTACTTC. It encodes CSARESGFGQYF.

This clonotype was counted a few times. The chain links TRBV29-1 to TRBJ2-1; D could derive from TRBD1 or TRBD2 (5 bases each). CDR3 length: 16 residues. Trimming pared 2 bases from V and 7 bases from J, leaving 21 bases between. Germline values: CDR1 SQVTM, CDR2 ANQGSEA. The CDR3 coding sequence is TGCAGCGTTGAAACACCGGGACCCCTCGGTGGGAATGAGCAGTTCTTC. Protein sequence: CSVETPGPLGGNEQFF.

This clonotype was detected many times. CDR3 DNA sequence: TGTGCCACCCGAGGGGACAGGGACACAGATACGCAGTATTTT. Amino acids: CATRGDRDTDTQYF. J is TRBJ2-3 and V is TRBV24-1; TRBD1 matches at 9 bases. From germline, CDR1 is KGHDR and CDR2 SFDVKD. V shed 9 bases and J 2 bases; nucleotides not matched to a gene: 5. This CDR3 is 14 amino acids long.

The table lists this clonotype with many counts. V and J are TRBV6-1 and TRBJ2-1, with D possibly being TRBD1 or TRBD2 (7 bases each). V was clipped by 1 base and J by 7 bases, with 17 bases between them. There are 16 residues in the CDR3. In germline, CDR1 is MNHNS, CDR2 SASEGT. The CDR3 nucleotides are TGTGCCAGCAGTGAAGAAGAGGGAGGGGGCAGGAATGAGCAGTTCTTC. This gives the protein CASSEEEGGGRNEQFF.

This clonotype was counted between two and nine times. CDR3 nucleotides: TGTGCCAGCAGACACCGCACTAGTGATGAGCAGTTCTTC. Translating gives CASRHRTSDEQFF. The chain is built from TRBV6-1 and TRBJ2-1, with D perhaps TRBD2 (5 bases). This CDR3 spans 13 amino acids. Germline V gives CDR1 MNHNS, CDR2 SASEGT. The V gene lost 6 bases and the J gene lost 8 bases, with 14 bases spanning the gap.

This clonotype came up a few times. The chain has TRBV12-3 or TRBV12-4 and TRBJ1-5; unclear D gene. The CDR3 consists of 13 residues. V was trimmed by 4 bases and J by 4 bases, leaving 8 bases between them. In nucleotides, the CDR3 is TGTGCCAGCAGTTCCACGCAGAATCAGCCCCAGCATTTT. This translates into CASSSTQNQPQHF.

In this sample, this clonotype turned up many times. This chain uses TRBV29-1 with TRBJ1-2; D is unclear. V lost 1 base, J lost 10 bases, and 13 bases lay in between. This CDR3 region has 12 residues. Germline V lookup: CDR1 SQVTM, CDR2 ANQGSEA. The DNA of the CDR3 is TGCAGCGTTGAAGGTCGGATGGAGGACTACACCTTC. Translation gives CSVEGRMEDYTF. Full variable domain (outside the CDR3, taken from reference TRBV29-1 and TRBJ1-2): SAVISQKPSRDICQRGTSLTIQCQVDSQVTMMFWYRQQPGQSLTLIATANQGSEATYESGFVIDKFPISRPNLTFSTLTVSNMSPEDSSIYLCSVEGRMEDYTFGSGTRLTVV.

At least ten counts were recorded for this clonotype. The V and J genes are TRBV7-2 and TRBJ2-5; tentatively, D is TRBD2 (6 bases). V lost 5 bases, J lost 5 bases, and 15 bases lay in between. Germline V CDR1 and CDR2: SGHTA, FQGNSA. This CDR3 contains 14 residues. The DNA for the CDR3 is TGTGCCAGCAGCGCGGGACTCATGTGGGAGACCCAGTACTTC. Translated, it gives CASSAGLMWETQYF. The full variable domain, with the rest looked up from reference TRBV7-2 and TRBJ2-5, is GAGVSQSPSNKVTEKGKDVELRCDPISGHTALYWYRQSLGQGLEFLIYFQGNSAPDKSGLPSDRFSAERTGGSVSTLTIQRTQQEDSAVYLCASSAGLMWETQYFGPGTRLLVL.

This rearrangement joins TRBV20-1 to TRBJ1-2; D unresolved. V was trimmed by 5 bases and J by 6 bases, leaving 16 bases between them. The length of the CDR3 is 13 residues. CDR1 and CDR2 from the germline V gene are DFQATT and SNEGSKA (reference sequence). In nucleotides, the CDR3 is TGCAGTGCTCCCAACCGGGAGAAGGATGGCTACACCTTC. It specifies CSAPNREKDGYTF.

There are a few counts of this clonotype. V is TRBV20-1 and J is TRBJ2-5, with a weak D call TRBD1 (6 bases). Germline V gives CDR1 DFQATT, CDR2 SNEGSKA (reference sequence). The ends were cut back, 3 bases at V and 5 bases at J, with 16 bases in the middle. The CDR3 length is 14 residues. The CDR3 DNA reads TGCAGTGCTAGTATCCCAGGGACACGGGAGACCCAGTACTTC. Translating it yields CSASIPGTRETQYF.

This clonotype turned up a few times. The gene calls are TRBV4-3 and TRBJ1-3; D uncertain. V was shortened by 0 bases and J by 0 bases, with 12 bases between the two germline ends. CDR3 length equals 17 residues. The V gene's germline CDR1 is LGHNA and CDR2 YSLEER. The CDR3, as DNA: TGCGCCAGCAGCCAAGACCACAGCCCGACCTCTGGAAACACCATATATTTT. This codes for CASSQDHSPTSGNTIYF.

This clonotype was seen repeatedly, ten times or more. This chain uses TRBV6-5 with TRBJ2-3, with TRBD1 matching over 10 bases. J gave up 8 bases and V 4 bases, and 9 bases lay outside the gene matches. The CDR3 spans 15 residues. Germline values: CDR1 MNHEY, CDR2 SVGAGI. The CDR3 spells CASSSPGQGQVTQYF. The DNA for the CDR3 is TGTGCCAGCAGTTCACCGGGACAGGGGCAGGTTACGCAGTATTTT.

This rearrangement joins TRBV6-2 or TRBV6-3 to TRBJ2-7, with 8 bases fitting TRBD1. Germline loops: CDR1 MNHEY, CDR2 SVGEGT. The J segment lost 0 bases and the V segment lost 6 bases, leaving 7 bases of the junction unmatched. This CDR3 is 15 amino acids long. The CDR3 is CASRYRDRHSYEQYF. CDR3 in DNA: TGTGCCAGCAGATACCGGGACAGGCACTCCTACGAGCAGTACTTC.

This sequence joins TRBV3-1 and TRBJ2-1; 7 bases match TRBD2. Trimming cost V 4 bases and J 3 bases; bases outside gene matches: 9. Germline V gives CDR1 LGHDT, CDR2 YNNKEL (reference sequence). The CDR3 has 16 amino acids. CDR3 sequence: CASSRDWGGGYNEQFF. CDR3 DNA sequence: TGTGCCAGCAGCCGAGATTGGGGGGGGGGCTACAATGAGCAGTTCTTC.

This clonotype was counted only a few times. This chain joins TRBV5-1 and TRBJ2-7; 7 nucleotides match TRBD2. Germline assignment: CDR1 SGHRS and CDR2 YFSETQ. V shed 0 bases and J 5 bases; nucleotides not matched to a gene: 5. The CDR3 sequence is 14 residues long. CDR3 in amino acids: CASSLGTGGNEQYF. Written as DNA, the CDR3 is TGCGCCAGCAGCTTGGGTACGGGGGGAAACGAGCAGTACTTC.

This clonotype was recorded many times. The gene calls are TRBV5-1 and TRBJ2-4; 7 bases map to TRBD2. The CDR3 runs to 14 residues. After removal of 5 bases from V and 8 bases from J, the junction contained 10 bases not matched to a gene. Germline V gene data show CDR1 as SGHRS and CDR2 as YFSETQ. The CDR3 loop is CASSPRGRSDIQYF. The CDR3 DNA reads as TGCGCCAGCAGTCCCCGCGGGAGAAGTGACATTCAGTACTTC.

This clonotype came up many times. The CDR3 nucleotides are TGTGCCAGCAGCTTAACGGTGCTATGGGGGAACACTGAAGCTTTCTTT. Encoded protein: CASSLTVLWGNTEAFF. V gene TRBV7-8 combines with J gene TRBJ1-1, with D unresolved. Germline-derived CDR1 and CDR2 are SGHVS and FQNEAQ. The germline V and J ends were trimmed by 2 bases and 1 base, with 14 bases remaining between them. The CDR3 is made up of 16 amino acids.

The chain uses TRBV5-1 and TRBJ2-7; perhaps TRBD2 as D (5 bases). Germline values: CDR1 SGHRS, CDR2 YFSETQ. The CDR3 extends over 13 amino acids. V shed 3 bases and J shed 3 bases, with 10 bases lying between them. CDR3 in DNA: TGCGCCAGCAGCTCCTCGGGGTTCTACGAGCAGTACTTC. It is translated as CASSSSGFYEQYF.

This clonotype showed up just a few times. V and J are TRBV15 and TRBJ1-1; D call uncertain. The ends were cut back, 1 base at V and 7 bases at J, with 10 bases in the middle. CDR3 length equals 13 residues. Germline CDR1 is LNHNV and CDR2 is YYDKDF (reference sequence). CDR3 sequence reads: CATSRVNNGEAFF. The DNA for the CDR3 is TGTGCCACCAGCAGAGTCAACAACGGTGAAGCTTTCTTT.